Sequencing of this TCR beta chain was carried out in a study of T cell repertoires in ileal Crohn's disease. As for the study in general: At surgery, more than 30% of patients smoked, with median disease duration 7.9 years. The M6 sample came from neoterminal ileum during colonoscopy after surgery. Whole-study results and caveats: The median delay to postoperative endoscopy was 6.9 months. Sorted CD8 T cells held more high-frequency clones than CD4.

Clones were read by immunoSEQ multiplex PCR, and TCRdb kept only the in-frame ones, dropping some. The sample consists of more than 2,000 clones, 62% of them appearing once. Time point reported: neoterminal ileum biopsy at postoperative endoscopy, about 6 months after surgery. This clone was counted between two and nine times. Its antigen is still unknown. Sequences were obtained from ileal tissue. The sequence derives from an adult with Crohn's disease.

The CDR3 DNA reads TGTGCCATCAGGGAGGGGGGGGCTGTCACTGAAGCTTTCTTT. Protein sequence: CAIREGGAVTEAFF. The gene calls are TRBV10-3 and TRBJ1-1; possible D gene TRBD1, 6 bases. The CDR3 is made up of 14 amino acids. Germline CDR1 reads ENHRY; CDR2 reads SYGVKD. V was clipped by 6 bases and J by 4 bases, with 15 bases between them.